This T cell receptor (beta chain) was documented in a study of regulatory T cells in long-lasting Graves disease. Study information: Positivity for TSH receptor antibodies plus over 5 years of antithyroid drugs meant persistent Graves' disease. Findings and limits, study-wide: With persistent disease, TRBV28, TRBJ1-2 and TRBJ2-5 were the favored segments. The TCR repertoire of persistent Graves' patients was less diverse than that of newly diagnosed ones.

This clonotype was picked up many times. Its antigen is not identified. Germline trimming cut 6 bases from V and 7 bases from J; bases unmatched to any gene: 13. The CDR3 spans 15 residues. Germline-derived CDR1 and CDR2 are MNHEY and SMNVEV (reference sequence). The sample's time point: persistent/refractory GD, antithyroid drugs over 5 years with positive TRAb. After RNA was extracted from PBMCs, the TCR library was made from it. Relying on iRepertoire HTBI primers and Arm-PCR of CDR3 regions, the team built TCR beta libraries. TCRdb re-called the multiplex PCR reads with MiXCR, one entry per CDR3 protein. This sample has around 400,000 distinct CDR3 sequences, with around a quarter found just once.

The sample consisted of peripheral blood mononuclear cells (PBMCs), taken when the disease was refractory, from a patient treated with antithyroid drugs. The V and J genes are TRBV27 and TRBJ2-7; 9 nucleotides match TRBD1. The clonotype originates from a female donor with Graves disease. The CDR3 region is CASRELGTGRREQYF. CDR3 coding DNA: TGTGCCAGCAGGGAACTGGGGACAGGGAGAAGAGAGCAGTACTTC.